This record covers a single T cell receptor (beta chain). This record belongs to a study of blood T cell repertoires in COVID-19. Study as a whole: Samples came from the United States, Italy and Spain, spanning acute and convalescent COVID-19. T cells, B-cell-depleted T cells, or PBMCs supplied cDNA or gDNA.

As originally analysed: It was from reference gene primer amplification that nucleated cell counts were estimated. Using immunoSEQ multiplex PCR, the repertoire was profiled, and TCRdb retains in-frame clones only, with some absent. V and J calls plus clone size are reproduced from that table; the DNA served to infer D and trimming. The table has around 250,000 clones, nearly 90% seen once. Material for sequencing was peripheral blood. The receptor was isolated from a woman aged 35 to 49 who had recovered from COVID-19.

CDR3 nucleotides: TGTGCCAGCAGCCAAGGTTCCGCGCATAACACTGAAGCTTTCTTT. It yields the protein CASSQGSAHNTEAFF. The chain employs TRBV3-1 (or the pseudogene TRBV3-2) and TRBJ1-1; D unresolved. Germline V gene sequence: CDR1 LGHDT, CDR2 YNNKEL (reference sequence). The length of the CDR3 is 15 residues. V was shortened by 1 base and J by 2 bases, with 11 bases between the two germline ends.